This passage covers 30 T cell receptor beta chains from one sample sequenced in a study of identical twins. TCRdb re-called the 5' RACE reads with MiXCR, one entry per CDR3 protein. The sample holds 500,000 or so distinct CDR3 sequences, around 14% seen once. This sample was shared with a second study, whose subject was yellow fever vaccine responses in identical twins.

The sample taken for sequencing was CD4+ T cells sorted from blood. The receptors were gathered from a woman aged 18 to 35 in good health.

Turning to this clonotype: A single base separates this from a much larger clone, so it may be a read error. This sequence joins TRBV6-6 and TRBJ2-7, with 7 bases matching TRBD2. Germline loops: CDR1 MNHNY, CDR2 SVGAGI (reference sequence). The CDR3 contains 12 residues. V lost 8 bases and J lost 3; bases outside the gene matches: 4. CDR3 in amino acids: CASGRGVYEQYF. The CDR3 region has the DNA TGTGCCAGCGGCCGGGGGGTCTACGAGCAGTACTTC.

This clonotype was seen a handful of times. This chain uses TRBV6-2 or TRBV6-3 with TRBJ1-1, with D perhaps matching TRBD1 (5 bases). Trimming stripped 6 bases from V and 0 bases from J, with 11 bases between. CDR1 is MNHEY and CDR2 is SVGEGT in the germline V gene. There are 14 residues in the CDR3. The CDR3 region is CASRKGRMNTEAFF. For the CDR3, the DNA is TGTGCCAGCAGGAAGGGACGTATGAACACTGAAGCTTTCTTT.

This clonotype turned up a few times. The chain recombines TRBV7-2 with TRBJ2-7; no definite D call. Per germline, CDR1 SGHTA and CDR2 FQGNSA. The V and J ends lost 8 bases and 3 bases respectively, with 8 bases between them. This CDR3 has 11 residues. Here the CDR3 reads CASVGIYEQYF. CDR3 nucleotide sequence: TGTGCCAGCGTGGGAATCTACGAGCAGTACTTC.

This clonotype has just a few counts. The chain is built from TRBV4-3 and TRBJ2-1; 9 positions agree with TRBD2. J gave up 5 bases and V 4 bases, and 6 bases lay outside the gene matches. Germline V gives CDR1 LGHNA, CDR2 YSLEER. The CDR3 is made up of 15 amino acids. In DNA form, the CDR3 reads TGCGCCAGCAGCCGGCTTAGCGGGAGCAACAATGAGCAGTTCTTC. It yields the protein CASSRLSGSNNEQFF.

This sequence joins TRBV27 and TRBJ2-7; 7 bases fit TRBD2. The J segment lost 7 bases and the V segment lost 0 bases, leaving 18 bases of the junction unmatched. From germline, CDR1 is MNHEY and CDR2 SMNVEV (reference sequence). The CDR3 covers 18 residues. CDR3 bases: TGTGCCAGCAGTTTATCGTCAAAGGCTAGCGGTCGTCTAGGTGAGCAGTACTTC. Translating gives CASSLSSKASGRLGEQYF.

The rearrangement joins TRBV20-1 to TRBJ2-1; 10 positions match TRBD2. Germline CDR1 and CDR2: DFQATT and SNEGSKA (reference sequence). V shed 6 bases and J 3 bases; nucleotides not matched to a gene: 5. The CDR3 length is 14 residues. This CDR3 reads CSAPSGRGYNEQFF. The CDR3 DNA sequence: TGCAGTGCACCGAGCGGGAGGGGCTACAATGAGCAGTTCTTC.

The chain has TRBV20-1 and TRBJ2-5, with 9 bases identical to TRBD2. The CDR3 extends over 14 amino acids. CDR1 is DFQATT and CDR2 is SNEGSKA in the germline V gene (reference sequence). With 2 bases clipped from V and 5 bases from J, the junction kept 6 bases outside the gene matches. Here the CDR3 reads CSARHAGGRETQYF. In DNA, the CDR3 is TGCAGTGCTAGACACGCGGGGGGGCGGGAGACCCAGTACTTC.

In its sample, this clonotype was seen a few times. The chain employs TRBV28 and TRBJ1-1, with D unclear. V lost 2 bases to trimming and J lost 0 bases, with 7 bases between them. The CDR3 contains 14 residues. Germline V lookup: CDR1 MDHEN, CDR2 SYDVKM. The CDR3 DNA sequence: TGTGCCAGCAGTTTACGGTACATGAACACTGAAGCTTTCTTT. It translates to CASSLRYMNTEAFF.

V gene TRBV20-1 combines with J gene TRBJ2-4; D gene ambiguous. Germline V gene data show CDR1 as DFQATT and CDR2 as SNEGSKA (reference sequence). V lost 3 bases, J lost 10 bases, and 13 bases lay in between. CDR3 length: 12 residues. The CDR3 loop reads CSASRRVGIQYF. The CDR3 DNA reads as TGCAGTGCTAGTCGAAGGGTGGGGATTCAGTACTTC.

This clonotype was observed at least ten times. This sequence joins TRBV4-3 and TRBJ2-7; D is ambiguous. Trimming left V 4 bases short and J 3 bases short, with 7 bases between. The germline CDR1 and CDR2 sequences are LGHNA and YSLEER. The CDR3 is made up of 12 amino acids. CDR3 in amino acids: CASSPRSYEQYF. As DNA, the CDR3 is TGCGCCAGCAGCCCCAGGAGCTACGAGCAGTACTTC.

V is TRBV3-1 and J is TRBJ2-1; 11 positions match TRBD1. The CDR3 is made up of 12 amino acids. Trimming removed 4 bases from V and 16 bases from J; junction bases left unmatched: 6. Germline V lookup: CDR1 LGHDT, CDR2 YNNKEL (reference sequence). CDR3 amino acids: CASSRGTGGFFF. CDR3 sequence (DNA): TGTGCCAGCAGCCGGGGGACAGGGGGTTTTTTCTTC.

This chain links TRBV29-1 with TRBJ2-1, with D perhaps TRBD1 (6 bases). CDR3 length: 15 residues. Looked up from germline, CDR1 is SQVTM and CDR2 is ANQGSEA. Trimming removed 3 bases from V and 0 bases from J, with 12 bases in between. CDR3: CSVEGRGYSYNEQFF. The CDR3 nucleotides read TGCAGCGTTGAGGGCAGGGGATACTCCTACAATGAGCAGTTCTTC.

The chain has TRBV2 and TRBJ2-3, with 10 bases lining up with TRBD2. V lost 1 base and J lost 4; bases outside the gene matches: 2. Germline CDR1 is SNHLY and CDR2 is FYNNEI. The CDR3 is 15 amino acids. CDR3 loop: CASSEERGGADTQYF. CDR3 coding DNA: TGTGCCAGCAGTGAAGAGCGGGGGGGCGCAGATACGCAGTATTTT.

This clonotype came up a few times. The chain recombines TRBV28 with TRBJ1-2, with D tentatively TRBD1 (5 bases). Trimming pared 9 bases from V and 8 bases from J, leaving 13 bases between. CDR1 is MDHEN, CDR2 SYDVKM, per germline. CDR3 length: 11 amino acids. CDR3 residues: CASGRRGGYTF. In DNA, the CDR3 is TGTGCCAGTGGACGGAGGGGAGGCTACACCTTC.

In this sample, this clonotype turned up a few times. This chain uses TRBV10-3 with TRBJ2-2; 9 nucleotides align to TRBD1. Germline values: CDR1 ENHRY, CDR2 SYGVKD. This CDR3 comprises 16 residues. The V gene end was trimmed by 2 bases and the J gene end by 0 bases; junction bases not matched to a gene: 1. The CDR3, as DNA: TGTGCCATCAGTGAGGACAGGGGGACGAACACCGGGGAGCTGTTTTTT. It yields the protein CAISEDRGTNTGELFF.

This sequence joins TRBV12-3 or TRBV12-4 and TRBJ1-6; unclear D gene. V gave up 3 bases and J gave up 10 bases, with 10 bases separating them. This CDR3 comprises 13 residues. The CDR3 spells CASSLSFISPLHF. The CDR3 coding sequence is TGTGCCAGCAGTTTGAGTTTTATCTCACCCCTCCACTTT.

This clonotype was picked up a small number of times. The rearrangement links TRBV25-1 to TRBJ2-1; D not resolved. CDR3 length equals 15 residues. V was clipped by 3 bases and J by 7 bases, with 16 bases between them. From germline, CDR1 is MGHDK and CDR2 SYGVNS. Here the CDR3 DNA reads TGTGCCAGCAGTGAGGCTTCAACCCTCGGGAATGAGCAGTTCTTC. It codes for CASSEASTLGNEQFF.

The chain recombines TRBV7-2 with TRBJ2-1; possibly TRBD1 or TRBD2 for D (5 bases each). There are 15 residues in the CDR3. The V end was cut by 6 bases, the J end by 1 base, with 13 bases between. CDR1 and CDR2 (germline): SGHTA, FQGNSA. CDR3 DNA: TGTGCCAGCAGACTAGACAGTCTATCCTACAATGAGCAGTTCTTC. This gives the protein CASRLDSLSYNEQFF.

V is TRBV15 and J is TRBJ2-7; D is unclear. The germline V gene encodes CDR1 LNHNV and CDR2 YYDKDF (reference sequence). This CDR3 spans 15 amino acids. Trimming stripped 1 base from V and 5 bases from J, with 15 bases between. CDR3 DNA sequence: TGTGCCACCAGCAGAGTCCCCGGGTTTAAGGACGAGCAGTACTTC. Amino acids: CATSRVPGFKDEQYF.

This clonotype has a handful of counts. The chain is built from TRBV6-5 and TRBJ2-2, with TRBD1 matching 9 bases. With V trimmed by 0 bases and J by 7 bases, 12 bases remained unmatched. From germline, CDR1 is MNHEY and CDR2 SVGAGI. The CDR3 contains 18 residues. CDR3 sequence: CASSYSRPGQGFVGELFF. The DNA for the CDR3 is TGTGCCAGCAGTTACTCGAGGCCGGGACAGGGTTTTGTCGGGGAGCTGTTTTTT.

The CDR3 sequence is CATSPPPRGKTSLNTEAFF. The CDR3 region has the DNA TGTGCCACCAGCCCCCCGCCAAGGGGAAAGACATCCCTGAACACTGAAGCTTTCTTT. The rearrangement links TRBV15 to TRBJ1-1; D is perhaps TRBD1 (5 bases). This CDR3 has 19 amino acids. V lost 5 bases, J lost 0 bases, and 25 bases lay in between. Germline V CDR1 and CDR2: LNHNV, YYDKDF (reference sequence).

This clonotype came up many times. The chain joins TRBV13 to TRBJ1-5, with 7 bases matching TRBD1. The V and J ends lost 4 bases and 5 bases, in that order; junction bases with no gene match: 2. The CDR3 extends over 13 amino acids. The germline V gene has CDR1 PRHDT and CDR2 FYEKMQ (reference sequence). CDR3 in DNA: TGTGCCAGCAGCTCTGACAGGGATCAGCCCCAGCATTTT. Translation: CASSSDRDQPQHF. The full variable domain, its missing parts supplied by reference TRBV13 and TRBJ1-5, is AAGVIQSPRHLIKEKRETATLKCYPIPRHDTVYWYQQGPGQDPQFLISFYEKMQSDKGSIPDRFSAQQFSDYHSELNMSSLELGDSALYFCASSSDRDQPQHFGDGTRLSIL.

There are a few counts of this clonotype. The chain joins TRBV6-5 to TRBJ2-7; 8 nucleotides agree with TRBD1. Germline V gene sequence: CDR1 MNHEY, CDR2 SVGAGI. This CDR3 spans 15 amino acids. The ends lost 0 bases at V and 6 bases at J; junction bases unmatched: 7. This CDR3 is CASSYSSGGLGEQYF. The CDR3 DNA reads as TGTGCCAGCAGTTACTCATCAGGGGGCCTCGGCGAGCAGTACTTC.

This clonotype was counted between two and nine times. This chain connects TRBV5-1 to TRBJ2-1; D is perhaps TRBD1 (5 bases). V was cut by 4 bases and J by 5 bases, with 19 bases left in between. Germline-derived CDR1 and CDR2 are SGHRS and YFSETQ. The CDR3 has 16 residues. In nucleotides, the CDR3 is TGCGCCAGCAGCCCCGCCAGGACAACGGTTGACAATGAGCAGTTCTTC. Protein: CASSPARTTVDNEQFF.

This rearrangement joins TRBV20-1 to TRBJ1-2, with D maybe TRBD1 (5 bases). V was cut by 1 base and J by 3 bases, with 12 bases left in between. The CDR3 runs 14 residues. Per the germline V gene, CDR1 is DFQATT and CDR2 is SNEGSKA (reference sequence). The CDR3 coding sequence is TGCAGTGCTAGAGCTGTAGGGACTCACTATGGCTACACCTTC. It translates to CSARAVGTHYGYTF.

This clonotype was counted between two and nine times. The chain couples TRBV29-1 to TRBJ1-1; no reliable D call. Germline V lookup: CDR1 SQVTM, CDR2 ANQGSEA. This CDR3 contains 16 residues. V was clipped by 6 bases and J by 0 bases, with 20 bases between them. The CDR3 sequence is CSVAESPVRLNTEAFF. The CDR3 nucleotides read TGCAGCGTCGCAGAGAGCCCGGTAAGATTGAACACTGAAGCTTTCTTT.

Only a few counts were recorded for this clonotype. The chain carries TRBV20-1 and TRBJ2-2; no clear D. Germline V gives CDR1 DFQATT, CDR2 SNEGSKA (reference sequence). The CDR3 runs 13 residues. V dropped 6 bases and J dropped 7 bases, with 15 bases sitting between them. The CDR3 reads CSATPLQDGELFF. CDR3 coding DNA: TGCAGTGCCACACCTCTTCAAGACGGGGAGCTGTTTTTT.

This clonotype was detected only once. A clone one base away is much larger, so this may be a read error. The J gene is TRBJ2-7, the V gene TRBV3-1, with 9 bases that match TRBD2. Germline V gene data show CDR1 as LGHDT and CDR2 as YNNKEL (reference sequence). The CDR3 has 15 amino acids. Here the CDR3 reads CGSSQDFSGSYEQYF. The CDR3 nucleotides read TGTGGCAGCAGCCAAGATTTTAGCGGGAGCTACGAGCAGTACTTC.

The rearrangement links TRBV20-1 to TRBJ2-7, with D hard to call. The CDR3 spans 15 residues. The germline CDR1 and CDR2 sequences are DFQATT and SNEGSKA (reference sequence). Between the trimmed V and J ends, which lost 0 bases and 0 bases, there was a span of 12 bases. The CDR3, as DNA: TGCAGTGCTAGAGACTCCAGCCGCAGCTCCTACGAGCAGTACTTC. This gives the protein CSARDSSRSSYEQYF.

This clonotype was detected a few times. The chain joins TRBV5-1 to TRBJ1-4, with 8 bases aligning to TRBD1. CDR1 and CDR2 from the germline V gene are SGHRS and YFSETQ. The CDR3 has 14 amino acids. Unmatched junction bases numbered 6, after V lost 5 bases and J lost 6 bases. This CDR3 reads CASSRGQADEKLFF. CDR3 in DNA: TGCGCCAGCAGTCGGGGACAGGCGGATGAAAAACTGTTTTTT.